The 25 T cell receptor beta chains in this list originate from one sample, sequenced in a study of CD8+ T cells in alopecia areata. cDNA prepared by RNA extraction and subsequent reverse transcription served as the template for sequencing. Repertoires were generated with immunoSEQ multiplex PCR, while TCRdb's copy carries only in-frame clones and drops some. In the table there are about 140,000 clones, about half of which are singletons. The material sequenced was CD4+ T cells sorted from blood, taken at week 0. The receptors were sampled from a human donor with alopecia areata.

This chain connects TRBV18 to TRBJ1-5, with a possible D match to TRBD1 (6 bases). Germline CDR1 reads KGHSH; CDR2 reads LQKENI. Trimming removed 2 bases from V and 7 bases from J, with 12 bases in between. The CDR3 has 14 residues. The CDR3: CASSPRGEGQPQHF. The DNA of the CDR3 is TGTGCCAGCTCACCAAGGGGGGAGGGACAGCCCCAGCATTTT. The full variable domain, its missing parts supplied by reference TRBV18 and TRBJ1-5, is NAGVMQNPRHLVRRRGQEARLRCSPMKGHSHVYWYRQLPEEGLKFMVYLQKENIIDESGMPKERFSAEFPKEGPSILRIQQVVRGDSAAYFCASSPRGEGQPQHFGDGTRLSIL.

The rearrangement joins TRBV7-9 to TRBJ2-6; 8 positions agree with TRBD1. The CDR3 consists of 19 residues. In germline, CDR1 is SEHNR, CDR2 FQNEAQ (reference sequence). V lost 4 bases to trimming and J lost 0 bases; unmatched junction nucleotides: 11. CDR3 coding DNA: TGTGCCAGCAGCTCGCTTGGCAGGGGGCTCAGCTCTGGGGCCAACGTCCTGACTTTC. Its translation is CASSSLGRGLSSGANVLTF.

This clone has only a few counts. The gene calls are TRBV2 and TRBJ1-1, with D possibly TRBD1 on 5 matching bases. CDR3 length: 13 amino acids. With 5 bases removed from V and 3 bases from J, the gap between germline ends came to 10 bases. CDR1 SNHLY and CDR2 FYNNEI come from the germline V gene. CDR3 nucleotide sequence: TGTGCCAGCAGTTCAGGGTACTACACTGAAGCTTTCTTT. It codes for CASSSGYYTEAFF.

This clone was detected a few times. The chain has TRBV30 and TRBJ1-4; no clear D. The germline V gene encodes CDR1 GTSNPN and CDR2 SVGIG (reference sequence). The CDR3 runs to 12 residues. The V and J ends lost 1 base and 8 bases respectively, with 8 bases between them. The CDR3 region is CAWSGEGEKLFF. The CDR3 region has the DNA TGTGCCTGGAGTGGGGAAGGAGAAAAACTGTTTTTT.

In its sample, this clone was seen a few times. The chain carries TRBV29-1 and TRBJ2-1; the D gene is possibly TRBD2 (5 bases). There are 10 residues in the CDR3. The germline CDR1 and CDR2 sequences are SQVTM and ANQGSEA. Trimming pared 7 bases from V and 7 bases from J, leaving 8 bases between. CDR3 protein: CSAGGNEQFF. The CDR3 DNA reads TGCAGCGCAGGAGGAAATGAGCAGTTCTTC.

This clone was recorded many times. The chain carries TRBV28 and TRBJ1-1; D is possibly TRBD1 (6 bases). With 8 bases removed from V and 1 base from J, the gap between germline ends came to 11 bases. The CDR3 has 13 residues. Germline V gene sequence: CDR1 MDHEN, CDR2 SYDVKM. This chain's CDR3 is CASATTGNTEAFF. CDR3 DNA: TGTGCCAGCGCGACGACAGGGAACACTGAAGCTTTCTTT.

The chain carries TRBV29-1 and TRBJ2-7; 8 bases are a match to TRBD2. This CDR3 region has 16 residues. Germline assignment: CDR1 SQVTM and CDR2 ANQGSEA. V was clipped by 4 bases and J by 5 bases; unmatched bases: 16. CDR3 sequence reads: CSVGRFGLREVNEQYF. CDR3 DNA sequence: TGCAGCGTTGGGAGGTTTGGTTTGCGGGAGGTAAACGAGCAGTACTTC.

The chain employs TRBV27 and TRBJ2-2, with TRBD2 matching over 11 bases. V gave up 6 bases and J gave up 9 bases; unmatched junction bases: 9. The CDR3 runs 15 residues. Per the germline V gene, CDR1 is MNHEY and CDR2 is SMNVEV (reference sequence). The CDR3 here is CASRPGTSGLWELFF. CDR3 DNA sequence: TGTGCCAGCAGGCCTGGGACTAGCGGACTATGGGAGCTGTTTTTT.

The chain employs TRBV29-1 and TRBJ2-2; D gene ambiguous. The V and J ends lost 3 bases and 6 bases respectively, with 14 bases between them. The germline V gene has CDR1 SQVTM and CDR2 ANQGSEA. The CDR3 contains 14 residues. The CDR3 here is CSVESRKGPGELFF. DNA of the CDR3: TGCAGCGTTGAGTCTCGGAAGGGCCCCGGGGAGCTGTTTTTT.

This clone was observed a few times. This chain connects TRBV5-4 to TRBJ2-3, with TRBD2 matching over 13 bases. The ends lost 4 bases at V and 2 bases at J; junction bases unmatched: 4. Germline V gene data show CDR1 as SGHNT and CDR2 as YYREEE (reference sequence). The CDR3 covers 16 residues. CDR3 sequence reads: CASSTTSGRVTDTQYF. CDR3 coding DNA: TGTGCCAGCAGCACAACTAGCGGGAGGGTCACAGATACGCAGTATTTT.

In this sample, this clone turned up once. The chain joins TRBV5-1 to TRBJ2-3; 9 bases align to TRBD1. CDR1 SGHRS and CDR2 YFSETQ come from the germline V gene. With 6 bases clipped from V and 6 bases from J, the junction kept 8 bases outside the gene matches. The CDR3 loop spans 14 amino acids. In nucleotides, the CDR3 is TGCGCCAGCAAACAGGGGGCGACTTCGGATACGCAGTATTTT. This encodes CASKQGATSDTQYF. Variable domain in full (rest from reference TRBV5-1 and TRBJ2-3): KAGVTQTPRYLIKTRGQQVTLSCSPISGHRSVSWYQQTPGQGLQFLFEYFSETQRNKGNFPGRFSGRQFSNSRSEMNVSTLELGDSALYLCASKQGATSDTQYFGPGTRLTVL.

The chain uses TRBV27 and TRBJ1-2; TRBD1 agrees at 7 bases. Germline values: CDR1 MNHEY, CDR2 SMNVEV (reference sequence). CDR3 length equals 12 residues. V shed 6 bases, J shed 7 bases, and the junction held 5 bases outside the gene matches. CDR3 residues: CASRERDSGYTF. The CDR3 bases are TGTGCCAGCAGGGAACGGGACAGTGGCTACACCTTC.

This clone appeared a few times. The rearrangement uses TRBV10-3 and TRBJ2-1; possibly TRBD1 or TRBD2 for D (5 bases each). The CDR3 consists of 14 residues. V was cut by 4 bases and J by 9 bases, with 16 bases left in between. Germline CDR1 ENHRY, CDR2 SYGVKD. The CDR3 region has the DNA TGTGCCATCAGTGGGGGAGCGGACAACGGTGAGCAGTTCTTC. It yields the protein CAISGGADNGEQFF.

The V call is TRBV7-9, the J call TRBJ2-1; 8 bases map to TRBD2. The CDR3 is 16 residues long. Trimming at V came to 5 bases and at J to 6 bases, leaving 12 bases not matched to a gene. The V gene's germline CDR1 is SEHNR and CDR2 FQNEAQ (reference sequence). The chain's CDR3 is CASSLVPAGGINEQFF. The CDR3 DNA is TGTGCCAGCAGCCTGGTTCCGGCGGGAGGAATCAATGAGCAGTTCTTC.

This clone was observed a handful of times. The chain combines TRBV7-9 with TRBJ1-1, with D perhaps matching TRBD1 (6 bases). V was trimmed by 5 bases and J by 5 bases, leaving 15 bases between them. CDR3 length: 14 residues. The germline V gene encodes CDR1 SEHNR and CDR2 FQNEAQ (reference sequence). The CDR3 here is CASSPRTQGTEAFF. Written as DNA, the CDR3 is TGTGCCAGCAGCCCACGCACGCAGGGGACTGAAGCTTTCTTT.

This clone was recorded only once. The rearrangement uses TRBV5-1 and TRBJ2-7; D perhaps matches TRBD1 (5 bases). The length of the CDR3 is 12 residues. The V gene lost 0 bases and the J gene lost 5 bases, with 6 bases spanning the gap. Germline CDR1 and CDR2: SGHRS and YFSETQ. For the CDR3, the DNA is TGCGCCAGCAGCTTGGAGGGGCACGAGCAGTACTTC. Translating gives CASSLEGHEQYF. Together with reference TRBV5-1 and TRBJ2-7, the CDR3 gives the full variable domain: KAGVTQTPRYLIKTRGQQVTLSCSPISGHRSVSWYQQTPGQGLQFLFEYFSETQRNKGNFPGRFSGRQFSNSRSEMNVSTLELGDSALYLCASSLEGHEQYFGPGTRLTVT.

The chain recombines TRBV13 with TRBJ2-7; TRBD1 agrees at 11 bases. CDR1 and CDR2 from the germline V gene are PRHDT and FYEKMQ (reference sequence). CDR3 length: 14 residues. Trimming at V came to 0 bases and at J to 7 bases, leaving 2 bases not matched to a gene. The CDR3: CASSLGDRGREQYF. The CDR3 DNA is TGTGCCAGCAGCTTAGGGGACAGGGGGCGTGAGCAGTACTTC.

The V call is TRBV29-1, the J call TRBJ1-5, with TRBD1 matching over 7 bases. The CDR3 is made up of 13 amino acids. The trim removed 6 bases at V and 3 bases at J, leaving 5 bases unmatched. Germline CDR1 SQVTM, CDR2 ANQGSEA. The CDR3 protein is CSVTGQPNQPQHF. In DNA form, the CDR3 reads TGCAGCGTGACGGGACAGCCCAATCAGCCCCAGCATTTT.

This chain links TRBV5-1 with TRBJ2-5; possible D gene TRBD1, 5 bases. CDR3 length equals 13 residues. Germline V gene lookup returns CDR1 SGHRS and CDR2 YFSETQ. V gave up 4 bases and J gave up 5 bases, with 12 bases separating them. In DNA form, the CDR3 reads TGCGCCAGCAGCCTGGGGTCAGGGGAGACCCAGTACTTC. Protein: CASSLGSGETQYF.

This CDR3 is CASSFSPGEQYF. Here the CDR3 DNA reads TGTGCCAGCAGCTTTTCACCCGGGGAGCAGTACTTC. The chain combines TRBV5-6 with TRBJ2-7; D unclear. This CDR3 spans 12 amino acids. The germline gives CDR1 SGHDT, CDR2 YYEEEE. V lost 2 bases and J lost 7, with 10 bases in between.

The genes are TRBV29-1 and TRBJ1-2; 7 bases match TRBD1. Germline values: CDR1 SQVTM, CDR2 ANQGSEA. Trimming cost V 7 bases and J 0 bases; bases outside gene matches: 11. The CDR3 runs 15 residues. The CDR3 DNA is TGCAGCGGCGGGACAGCGTTCCCTGCTAACTATGGCTACACCTTC. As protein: CSGGTAFPANYGYTF.

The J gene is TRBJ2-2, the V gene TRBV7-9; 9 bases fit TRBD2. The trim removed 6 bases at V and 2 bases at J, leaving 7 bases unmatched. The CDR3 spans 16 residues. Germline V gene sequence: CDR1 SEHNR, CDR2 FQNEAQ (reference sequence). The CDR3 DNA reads TGTGCCAGCAGTCGAAGCGGGAGGCTTAACACCGGGGAGCTGTTTTTT. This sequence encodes CASSRSGRLNTGELFF.

The CDR3 protein is CAWTHRGNGYTF. Written as DNA, the CDR3 is TGTGCCTGGACCCACAGAGGGAACGGCTACACCTTC. J is TRBJ1-2 and V is TRBV30; D is ambiguous. Trimming shortened V by 4 bases and J by 8 bases, and 14 bases separated the two germline ends. The CDR3 runs to 12 residues. Looked up from germline, CDR1 is GTSNPN and CDR2 is SVGIG (reference sequence).

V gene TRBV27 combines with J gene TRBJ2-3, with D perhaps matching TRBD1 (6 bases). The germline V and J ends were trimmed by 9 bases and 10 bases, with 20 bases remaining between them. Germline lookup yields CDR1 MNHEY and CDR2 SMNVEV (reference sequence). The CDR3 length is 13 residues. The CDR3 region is CASISRGYSAQYF. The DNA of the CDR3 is TGTGCCAGTATTTCTAGGGGGTACAGCGCGCAGTATTTT.

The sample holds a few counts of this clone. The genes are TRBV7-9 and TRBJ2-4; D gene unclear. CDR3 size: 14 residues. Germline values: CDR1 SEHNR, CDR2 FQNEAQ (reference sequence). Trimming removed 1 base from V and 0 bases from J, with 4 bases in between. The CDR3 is CASSLEVAKNIQYF. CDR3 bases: TGTGCCAGCAGCTTAGAGGTAGCCAAAAACATTCAGTACTTC.